This is a list of T cell receptor beta chains from one sample in a study of human T cells and chemical hapten exposure. TCRdb reanalysed the RACE reads using MiXCR and keeps one entry per CDR3 protein. Of 100,000 or so distinct CDR3 sequences listed, 7% to 10% are singletons. Sequencing was performed on whole blood, taken in connection with sensitization to the hapten diphenylcyclopropenone (DPC). The source is a middle-aged woman with alopecia areata. Some clones in this sample may be carry-over from other donors' samples. Each CDR3 is given with its conserved first and last residue. D genes are given only for firm matches. Size is stated for part of the rows, as once, few or many counts, or as a class when the clone is expanded.

d_gene,abundance,v_gene,j_gene,CDR3nt,CDR3aa
NA,many,TRBV4-2,TRBJ2-1,TGTGCCAGCAGCCAAGTGAGAAATGAGCAGTTCTTC,CASSQVRNEQFF
TRBD1,NA,TRBV7-2,TRBJ1-6,TGTGCCAGCAGCCTTCGACAGGGTCCTAATTCACCCCTCCACTTT,CASSLRQGPNSPLHF
TRBD2,many,TRBV6-4,TRBJ2-2,TGTGCCAGCAGTGAATTCGGTCGGGAGGTCGGCACCGGGGAGCTGTTTTTT,CASSEFGREVGTGELFF
NA,many,TRBV28,TRBJ2-7,TGTGCCAGCAGTATCCCGTCCCAAACTGACGAGCAGTACTTC,CASSIPSQTDEQYF
NA,NA,TRBV11-2,TRBJ2-2,TGTGCCAGCAGCCTAGAAGGCGGGGCAACCGGGGAGCTGTTTTTT,CASSLEGGATGELFF
TRBD2,many,TRBV28,TRBJ2-1,TGTGCCAGCAGGGATGGCCTCGGGACTAGCGGGTTGTCCTACAATGAGCAGTTCTTC,CASRDGLGTSGLSYNEQFF
TRBD1,few,TRBV20-1,TRBJ1-1,TGCAGTGCTACTCAGGGGGAGAAGGTTGAAGCTTTCTTT,CSATQGEKVEAFF
NA,few,TRBV12-3/TRBV12-4,TRBJ1-2,TGTGCCAGCAGTTTATCCGGGTCATACTATGGCTACACCTTC,CASSLSGSYYGYTF
NA,many,TRBV24-1,TRBJ2-7,TGTGCCTCCCCGGGATTTCACTACGAGCAGTACTTC,CASPGFHYEQYF
NA,few,TRBV7-2,TRBJ2-6,TGTGCCAGCAGCTTAGCCAGGAGGACTGGGGCCAACGTCCTGACTTTC,CASSLARRTGANVLTF
NA,many,TRBV29-1,TRBJ2-1,TGCAGCGCTGGACAACGGAGAAGCGATGAGCAGTTCTTC,CSAGQRRSDEQFF
NA,NA,TRBV20-1,TRBJ2-5,TGCAGTTCCGCGGGGTTGCAAGAGACCCAGTACTTC,CSSAGLQETQYF
NA,NA,TRBV19,TRBJ1-5,TGTGCCAGTAGTCCCCGACTGGGCCAGCCCCAGCATTTT,CASSPRLGQPQHF
NA,few,TRBV6-1,TRBJ1-1,TGTGCCAGCAGTGAGAGGGGAGGCACTGAAGCTTTCTTT,CASSERGGTEAFF
NA,many,TRBV29-1,TRBJ2-3,NA,CSVAQGAFPFF
NA,few,TRBV19,TRBJ1-5,TGTGCCAGTACCCTCAGGGACCCGAGCAATCAGCCCCAGCATTTT,CASTLRDPSNQPQHF
TRBD1,NA,TRBV9,TRBJ2-7,TGTGCCAGCAGCGGAACCGGGACAGACGACCCCTACGAGCAGTACTTC,CASSGTGTDDPYEQYF
TRBD1,many,TRBV29-1,TRBJ2-1,TGCAGCGCTTACTCCGGGACAGTCAATGAGCAGTTCTTC,CSAYSGTVNEQFF
TRBD1,few,TRBV28,TRBJ2-7,TGTGCCAGCAGCTACGCCTCGGACAGGCGCGAGCAGTACTTC,CASSYASDRREQYF
NA,NA,TRBV12-3/TRBV12-4,TRBJ1-5,TGTGCCAGCAGTTTAGGACACTCTGCTAATCAGCCCCAGCATTTT,CASSLGHSANQPQHF
NA,NA,TRBV28,TRBJ1-5,TGTGCCAGCAGTTTGCGGGGGGGTGGCAATCAGCCCCAGCATTTT,CASSLRGGGNQPQHF
NA,few,TRBV19,TRBJ2-1,TGTGCCAGTAGTATCTCACTCCGCTCCTACAATGAGCAGTTCTTC,CASSISLRSYNEQFF
TRBD1,few,TRBV6-5,TRBJ1-4,TGTGCCAGCAGTTACACGACAGGGCCTAATGAAAAACTGTTTTTT,CASSYTTGPNEKLFF
TRBD2,many,TRBV20-1,TRBJ2-3,TGCAGTGCTCCAAAACTAGCGGGAGCCACAGATACGCAGTATTTT,CSAPKLAGATDTQYF
TRBD1,many,TRBV7-7,TRBJ2-7,TGTGCTAGCAGCTTAGGCAGGGGGCAGGAGCAGTACTTC,CASSLGRGQEQYF
NA,many,TRBV13,TRBJ2-7,TGTGCCAGCAGCTTGGGCCCCGAGGGCTACGAGCAGTACTTC,CASSLGPEGYEQYF
TRBD2,NA,TRBV7-3,TRBJ2-1,TGTGCCAGCAGCCCGAGCGGGATTGGAGTCAATGAGCAGTTCTTC,CASSPSGIGVNEQFF
TRBD1,many,TRBV6-5,TRBJ2-5,TGTGCCAGCAGTTCACAGGGGGCGTACCCCCAAGAGACCCAGTACTTC,CASSSQGAYPQETQYF
TRBD1,many,TRBV28,TRBJ2-7,TGTGCCAGCAGGCCGGACAGGGGCCCCTACGAGCAGTACTTC,CASRPDRGPYEQYF
NA,few,TRBV6-5,TRBJ2-3,TGTGCCACCAAGCGCCCTAGCACAGATACGCAGTATTTT,CATKRPSTDTQYF
NA,many,TRBV6-1,TRBJ2-3,TGTGCCAGCAGAGCGGTCCCCCGACCGGGCACAGATACGCAGTATTTT,CASRAVPRPGTDTQYF
NA,many,TRBV5-1,TRBJ2-7,TGCGCCAGCAGCTGGACAGTATCCTACGAGCAGTACTTC,CASSWTVSYEQYF
NA,NA,TRBV24-1,TRBJ2-1,TGTGCCACCAGTGCGAAGGGGTATGAGCAGTTCTTC,CATSAKGYEQFF
NA,NA,TRBV29-1,TRBJ1-1,TGCAGCGTTGGAGGACAGCCGAGGACTGAAGCTTTCTTT,CSVGGQPRTEAFF
TRBD2,few,TRBV2,TRBJ2-1,TGTGCCAGCAGGCCGCCTGGGACTAGCGGGAGGACGCATGAGCAGTTCTTC,CASRPPGTSGRTHEQFF
NA,NA,TRBV5-5,TRBJ1-2,TGTGCCAGCAGCTTGGTCGGACAGAACAACTATGGCTACACCTTC,CASSLVGQNNYGYTF
NA,many,TRBV7-6,TRBJ1-2,TGTGCCAGCAGCTTAGGAAGGGATGGCTACACCTTC,CASSLGRDGYTF
NA,NA,TRBV24-1,TRBJ2-1,TGTGCCACCAGTGATTTTCCGGCATCCTCCTACAATGAGCAGTTCTTC,CATSDFPASSYNEQFF
NA,NA,TRBV28,TRBJ1-5,TGTGCCAGCAGTTCCGGCGGGGGGCGTAATCAGCCCCAGCATTTT,CASSSGGGRNQPQHF
NA,NA,TRBV27,TRBJ2-7,TGTGCCAGCAGTACAGGGTCCCACGAGCAGTACTTC,CASSTGSHEQYF
TRBD1,few,TRBV18,TRBJ1-2,TGTGCCAGCTCACCGCTCGGACAGGGGCACAACTATGGCTACACCTTC,CASSPLGQGHNYGYTF
NA,NA,TRBV4-3,TRBJ1-1,TGCGCCAGCAGCCAAGAACCCGGGAACACTGAAGCTTTCTTT,CASSQEPGNTEAFF
TRBD2,many,TRBV7-8,TRBJ2-1,TGTGCCAGCAGCTCTTTGACTAGCGGGAGGTTCTCCTACAATGAGCAGTTCTTC,CASSSLTSGRFSYNEQFF
NA,few,TRBV29-1,TRBJ1-1,TGCAGCGCTGCCCGGACAGTGTTGACACCTGAAGCTTTCTTT,CSAARTVLTPEAFF
TRBD2,many,TRBV28,TRBJ2-5,TGTGCCAGCAGTCGACTAGCGGGGCCACAAGAGACCCAGTACTTC,CASSRLAGPQETQYF
TRBD2,many,TRBV18,TRBJ2-7,TGTGCCAGCTCACGGACTAGCGGGACCTACGAGCAGTACTTC,CASSRTSGTYEQYF
NA,few,TRBV6-2/TRBV6-3,TRBJ2-1,TGTGCCAGCAGACCTCCCTTGGGGGGCGAGGGCAATGAGCAGTTCTTC,CASRPPLGGEGNEQFF
NA,few,TRBV6-5,TRBJ2-3,TGTGCCAGCAGTTCCCGGAGGGGACCGGGCCCAGATACGCAGTATTTT,CASSSRRGPGPDTQYF
TRBD2,few,TRBV4-3,TRBJ2-1,TGCGCCAGCAGCCCGGGGATAGCGGGAGGGCACAATGAGCAGTTCTTC,CASSPGIAGGHNEQFF
NA,many,TRBV28,TRBJ2-3,TGTGCCAGCAGTTTAGGGGGGGGCTCCGCGGATACGCAGTATTTT,CASSLGGGSADTQYF
NA,many,TRBV7-2,TRBJ2-5,TGTGCCAGCAGCTACCAGGCAGGCGCAGAGACCCAGTACTTC,CASSYQAGAETQYF
NA,few,TRBV11-2,TRBJ2-2,TGTGCCAGCAGCTTTTGGGGGAGCGCGAACACCGGGGAGCTGTTTTTT,CASSFWGSANTGELFF
TRBD1,few,TRBV20-1,TRBJ1-4,TGCAGTGCTTTCCGGACAGGGGGCCTTGAAAAACTGTTTTTT,CSAFRTGGLEKLFF
NA,many,TRBV5-1,TRBJ2-3,TGCGCCAGCAGCTTGGCGGGAGAGACAGATACGCAGTATTTT,CASSLAGETDTQYF